Listed here are 8 T cell receptor beta chains from one sample, sequenced in a study of T cells in Graves' hyperthyroidism and ophthalmopathy. Amplified regions were TCR beta CDR3 sequences from RNA transcripts. The study used the HTBI primer set for a first-round RT-PCR of the TCR CDR3. TCRdb called the multiplex PCR reads again in MiXCR, with one record for every CDR3 protein. The sample holds 450,000 to 650,000 distinct CDR3 sequences, 15% to 20% seen once. The specimen was blood. The receptors here all came from a woman aged 18 to 35 with Graves' ophthalmopathy.

This clonotype was seen a few times. J is TRBJ2-5 and V is TRBV20-1; possibly TRBD2 for D (5 bases). The V end was cut by 2 bases, the J end by 1 base, with 17 bases between. The CDR3 has 16 residues. The germline V gene has CDR1 DFQATT and CDR2 SNEGSKA (reference sequence). The CDR3 region is CSARRGTYLTQETQYF. Written as DNA, the CDR3 is TGCAGTGCTAGACGGGGTACCTACCTAACCCAAGAGACCCAGTACTTC.

In its sample, this clonotype was seen a few times. This rearrangement joins TRBV28 to TRBJ2-7; D uncertain. From germline, CDR1 is MDHEN and CDR2 SYDVKM. This CDR3 contains 15 residues. The V end lost 2 bases, the J end lost 0 bases, and 11 bases lay between the germline ends. CDR3 DNA: TGTGCCAGCAGTTTAGGTCCAACTGGCTCCTACGAGCAGTACTTC. It is translated as CASSLGPTGSYEQYF.

This clonotype has ten or more counts. The CDR3 DNA is TGTGCCAGCAGTGCCGCGGGGCCAGACACCGGGGAGCTGTTTTTT. Translation: CASSAAGPDTGELFF. The V and J genes are TRBV6-1 and TRBJ2-2; tentative D call: TRBD2 (6 bases). V gave up 4 bases and J gave up 3 bases, with 12 bases separating them. This CDR3 region has 15 residues. Germline V lookup: CDR1 MNHNS, CDR2 SASEGT.

The rearrangement links TRBV29-1 to TRBJ2-7; D might be TRBD1 (6 bases). The CDR3 runs to 10 residues. Germline assignment: CDR1 SQVTM and CDR2 ANQGSEA. The V and J ends lost 5 bases and 6 bases respectively, with 8 bases between them. The CDR3 DNA is TGCAGCGTTCAGGGGAGCGAGCAGTACTTC. Its translation is CSVQGSEQYF.

This rearrangement joins TRBV20-1 to TRBJ1-2, with D hard to call. V was trimmed by 5 bases and J by 4 bases, leaving 11 bases between them. Germline V gene lookup returns CDR1 DFQATT and CDR2 SNEGSKA (reference sequence). The CDR3 extends over 12 amino acids. The CDR3: CSAGSGGYGYTF. CDR3 in DNA: TGCAGTGCTGGATCCGGAGGCTATGGCTACACCTTC.

This clonotype was counted many times. J is TRBJ2-1 and V is TRBV30; 10 bases agree with TRBD2. Looked up from germline, CDR1 is GTSNPN and CDR2 is SVGIG (reference sequence). This CDR3 comprises 15 residues. V was pared by 3 bases and J by 4 bases, with 6 bases of the junction left unmatched. The CDR3 nucleotides are TGTGCCTGGAGCCCCGGGACTAGCGAGTACAATGAGCAGTTCTTC. It codes for CAWSPGTSEYNEQFF.

This clonotype has only a few counts. The genes are TRBV30 and TRBJ2-4; a weak D match, TRBD2 (5 bases). V gave up 5 bases and J gave up 6 bases, with 11 bases separating them. This CDR3 comprises 12 residues. Germline V gene data show CDR1 as GTSNPN and CDR2 as SVGIG (reference sequence). The CDR3 reads CAWGTAGNIQYF. CDR3 DNA: TGTGCCTGGGGAACGGCGGGAAACATTCAGTACTTC.

This clonotype was counted once. Being one base from a much bigger clone, this may be a read error. This rearrangement joins TRBV30 to TRBJ2-1; 10 bases are shared with TRBD2. CDR3 length: 15 residues. The germline CDR1 and CDR2 sequences are GTSNPN and SVGIG (reference sequence). The CDR3 DNA sequence: TGTGCCCGGAGTAACTTAGCGGGGGGAAACAATGAGCAGTTCTTC. Translating it yields CARSNLAGGNNEQFF.